The rows below give T cell receptor beta chains drawn from one sample of a study of shared clonotypes between healthy human individuals. The assay was immunoSEQ multiplex PCR, and TCRdb's table has in-frame clones only and misses some. The table records a few million clones, nearly 97% of them present only once. The sequencing sample was made of naive CD4+ T cells sorted from blood. These receptors all stem from a man aged 18-30 years in good health. Each CDR3 is given with its conserved first and last residue.

TRBV14	12	TRBJ1-2	CASSQGNYGYTF
TRBV5-8	16	TRBJ2-2	CASSPQGVFNTGELFF
TRBV5-3	18	TRBJ1-6	CARSLHCSFNSYNSPLHF
TRBV10-3	16	TRBJ2-7	CAISDKDRGKGYEQYF
TRBV30	13	TRBJ1-1	CAWAGQLNTEAFF
TRBV13	15	TRBJ2-7	CASSLEGGSPYEQYF
TRBV30	13	TRBJ1-5	CAWSQRREEPQHF
TRBV6-1	14	TRBJ1-6	CASSEAKGNSPLHF
TRBV7-2	15	TRBJ1-1	CASSPQDSGSTEAFF
TRBV7-6	16	TRBJ2-5	CASSTGTSGIQETQYF
TRBV10-1	16	TRBJ1-2	CANRTGTGRNLDGYTF
TRBV29-1	12	TRBJ2-5	CSVVISGWAQYF
TRBV11-2	14	TRBJ2-2	CASSFGGNTGELFF
TRBV2	13	TRBJ2-7	CASSDDTKSEQYF
TRBV5-5	14	TRBJ1-6	CASSKDRVDSPLHF
TRBV27	14	TRBJ2-5	CASRSLAGGRTQYF
TRBV10-1	14	TRBJ2-1	CASKGTPTPGGGFF
TRBV29-1	13	TRBJ2-2	CSVDQGNTGELFF
TRBV28	15	TRBJ1-5	CASSSPGQGRQPQHF
TRBV2	15	TRBJ1-3	CASSAVAVSGNTIYF
TRBV11-2	17	TRBJ1-6	CASSLDPPGGRNSPLHF
TRBV7-9	15	TRBJ2-1	CASNFGWASLNEQFF
TRBV5-1	16	TRBJ2-7	CASSEGPGGGRSEQYF
TRBV6-1	14	TRBJ2-7	CASLSGAPAYEQYF
TRBV10-3	17	TRBJ2-2	CAISTSGTPSRTGELFF
TRBV11-2	16	TRBJ2-1	CASSSLAGGPYNEQFF
TRBV28	17	TRBJ2-1	CASTPFAGGSSYNEQFF
TRBV7-6	13	TRBJ1-1	CASSLGQGVEAFF
TRBV28	13	TRBJ1-1	CASSVTVNTEAFF
TRBV30	17	TRBJ1-6	CAWSGYTGTGSNSPLHF
TRBV2	14	TRBJ1-4	CASTKGWANEKLFF
TRBV11-2	15	TRBJ2-7	CASSSPSVSAYEQYF
TRBV27	13	TRBJ1-1	CASSLDLGREAFF
TRBV9	14	TRBJ1-2	CASSAGTGRDGYTF
TRBV5-1	15	TRBJ2-3	CASSPFGGRIDTQYF
TRBV4-3	13	TRBJ1-5	CASSAGRDQPQHF
TRBV5-4	14	TRBJ2-7	CASSQDLLSYEQYF
TRBV19	14	TRBJ1-1	CASRPQGANTEAFF
TRBV4-1	20	TRBJ1-6	CASSQETVSRGSSYNSPLHF
TRBV27	14	TRBJ2-2	CASSFAANTGELFF
TRBV7-9	17	TRBJ1-6	CASSLEGSSSYNSPLHF
TRBV12-5	18	TRBJ2-5	CASGVSAGARPPQETQYF
TRBV7-2	15	TRBJ2-1	CASSFYRGSDNEQFF
TRBV4-1	15	TRBJ2-7	CASSQVPTGNYEQYF
TRBV5-1	15	TRBJ1-1	CASSPREGVNTEAFF
TRBV18	15	TRBJ1-4	CASSQQRATNEKLFF
TRBV29-1	11	TRBJ2-7	CSVARGTEQYF
TRBV2	14	TRBJ2-2	CASNAKSNTGELFF
TRBV18	17	TRBJ2-2	CASSLPRDRVNTGELFF
TRBV2	17	TRBJ1-5	CASTPQGSVYSNQPQHF
TRBV19	13	TRBJ1-4	CASSSGTYEKLFF
TRBV5-4	14	TRBJ2-5	CASSLTDRQETQYF